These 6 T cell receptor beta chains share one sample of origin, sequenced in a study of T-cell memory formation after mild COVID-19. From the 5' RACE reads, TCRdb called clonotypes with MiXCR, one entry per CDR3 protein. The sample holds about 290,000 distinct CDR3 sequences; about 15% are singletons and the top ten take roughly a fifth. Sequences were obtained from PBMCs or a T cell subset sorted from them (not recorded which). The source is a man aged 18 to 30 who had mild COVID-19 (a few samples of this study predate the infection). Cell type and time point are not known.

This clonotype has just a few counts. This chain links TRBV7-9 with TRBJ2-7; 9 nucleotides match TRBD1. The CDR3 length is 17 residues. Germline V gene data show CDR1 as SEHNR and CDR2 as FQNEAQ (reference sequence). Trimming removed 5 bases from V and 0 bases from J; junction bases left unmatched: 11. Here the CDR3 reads CASSPYPGQGHSYEQYF. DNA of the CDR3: TGTGCCAGCAGCCCTTACCCCGGACAGGGGCACTCCTACGAGCAGTACTTC.

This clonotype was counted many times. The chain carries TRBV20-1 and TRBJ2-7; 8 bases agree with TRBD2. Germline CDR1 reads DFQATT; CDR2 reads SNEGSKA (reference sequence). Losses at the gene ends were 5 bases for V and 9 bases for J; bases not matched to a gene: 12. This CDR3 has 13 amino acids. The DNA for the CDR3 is TGCAGTGCTGATGGCGGGGGGTCCTCCAGGCAGTACTTC. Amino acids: CSADGGGSSRQYF.

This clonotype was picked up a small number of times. CDR3 nucleotide sequence: TGCGCCAGCAGCTTGTTCGAGAGAGGGACTAATGGAGATACGCAGTATTTT. It is translated as CASSLFERGTNGDTQYF. V and J are TRBV5-1 and TRBJ2-3, with 7 bases fitting TRBD2. CDR3 size: 17 residues. The V segment lost 1 base and the J segment 5 bases; nucleotides outside the gene matches: 13. Germline lookup yields CDR1 SGHRS and CDR2 YFSETQ. The variable domain in full, completed from reference TRBV5-1 and TRBJ2-3, reads KAGVTQTPRYLIKTRGQQVTLSCSPISGHRSVSWYQQTPGQGLQFLFEYFSETQRNKGNFPGRFSGRQFSNSRSEMNVSTLELGDSALYLCASSLFERGTNGDTQYFGPGTRLTVL.

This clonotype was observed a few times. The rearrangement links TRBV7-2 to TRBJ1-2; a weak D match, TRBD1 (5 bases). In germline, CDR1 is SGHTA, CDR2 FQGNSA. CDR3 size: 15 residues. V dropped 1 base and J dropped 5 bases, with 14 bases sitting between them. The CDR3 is CASSLVGLGEYGYTF. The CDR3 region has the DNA TGTGCCAGCAGCTTAGTGGGGCTGGGGGAGTATGGCTACACCTTC.

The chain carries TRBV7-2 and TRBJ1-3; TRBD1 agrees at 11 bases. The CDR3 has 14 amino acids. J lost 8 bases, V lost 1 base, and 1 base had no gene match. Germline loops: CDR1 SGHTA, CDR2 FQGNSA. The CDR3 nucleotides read TGTGCCAGCAGCTTAGAGGGACAGGGGGACACCATATATTTT. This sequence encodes CASSLEGQGDTIYF.

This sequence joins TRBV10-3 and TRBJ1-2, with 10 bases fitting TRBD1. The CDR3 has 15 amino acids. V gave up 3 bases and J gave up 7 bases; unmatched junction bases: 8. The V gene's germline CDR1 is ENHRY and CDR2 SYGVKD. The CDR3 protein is CAISDTGQGHRGYTF. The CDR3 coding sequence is TGTGCCATCAGTGATACGGGACAGGGGCATCGTGGCTACACCTTC.